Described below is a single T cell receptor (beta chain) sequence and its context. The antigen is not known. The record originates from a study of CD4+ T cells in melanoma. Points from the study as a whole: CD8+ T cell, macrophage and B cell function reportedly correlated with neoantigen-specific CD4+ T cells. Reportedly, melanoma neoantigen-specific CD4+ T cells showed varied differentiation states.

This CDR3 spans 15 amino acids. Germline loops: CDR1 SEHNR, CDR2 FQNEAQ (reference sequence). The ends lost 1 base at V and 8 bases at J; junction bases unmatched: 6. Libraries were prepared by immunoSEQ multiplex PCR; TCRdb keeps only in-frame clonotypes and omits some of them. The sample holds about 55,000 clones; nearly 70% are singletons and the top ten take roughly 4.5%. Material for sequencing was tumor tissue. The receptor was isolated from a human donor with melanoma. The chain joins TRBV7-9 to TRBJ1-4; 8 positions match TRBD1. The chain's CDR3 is CASSLGGQDMEKLFF. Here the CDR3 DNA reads TGTGCCAGCAGCTTAGGGGGACAGGACATGGAAAAACTGTTTTTT.